One and the same sample provided the 20 T cell receptor beta chains below, sequenced in a study of T cells after yellow fever vaccination. TCRdb itself ran the 5' RACE reads through MiXCR, one entry per CDR3 protein. The sample has about 260,000 distinct CDR3 sequences; 10% to 15% are singletons. The specimen was CD4+ T cells sorted from PBMCs, collected 45 days after the yellow fever booster vaccination. The source is a man aged 30 to 45 who received the YFV17D yellow fever vaccine.

This clonotype was detected a few times. This chain connects TRBV29-1 to TRBJ2-3, with TRBD2 as a possible D gene (6 bases). V was pared by 5 bases and J by 5 bases, with 14 bases between. The germline V gene has CDR1 SQVTM and CDR2 ANQGSEA. This CDR3 contains 13 residues. DNA of the CDR3: TGCAGCGTTCGGAGGGGCCGAGAAGATACGCAGTATTTT. Its protein is CSVRRGREDTQYF.

The chain carries TRBV25-1 and TRBJ2-5; the D is unclear. V was clipped by 2 bases and J by 2 bases, with 9 bases between them. CDR1 MGHDK and CDR2 SYGVNS come from the germline V gene. The CDR3 extends over 14 amino acids. The CDR3 sequence: CASSESHGQETQYF. The DNA for the CDR3 is TGTGCCAGCAGTGAAAGCCACGGGCAAGAGACCCAGTACTTC.

The chain employs TRBV5-1 and TRBJ2-3; 10 bases align to TRBD2. The CDR3 loop spans 14 amino acids. Trimming at V came to 1 base and at J to 6 bases, leaving 2 bases not matched to a gene. Germline CDR1 reads SGHRS; CDR2 reads YFSETQ. The CDR3 DNA follows: TGCGCCAGCAGCTTGACTAGCGGGAAGGATACGCAGTATTTT. This gives the protein CASSLTSGKDTQYF.

This clonotype was detected a few times. The chain is built from TRBV18 and TRBJ1-1; D is ambiguous. Trimming removed 1 base from V and 5 bases from J, with 8 bases in between. The CDR3 runs to 13 residues. Germline V gene sequence: CDR1 KGHSH, CDR2 LQKENI. CDR3 protein: CASSPLGDTEAFF. CDR3 nucleotides: TGTGCCAGCTCACCACTTGGGGATACTGAAGCTTTCTTT.

Written as DNA, the CDR3 is TGTGCCAGCAGCAAAGTCCCAGACGAGCAGTTCTTC. Translation gives CASSKVPDEQFF. The chain employs TRBV21-1 and TRBJ2-1. TRBV21-1 is deemed a pseudogene. The CDR3 length is 12 residues.

This clonotype has just a few counts. The chain recombines TRBV20-1 with TRBJ1-5; D gene ambiguous. Looked up from germline, CDR1 is DFQATT and CDR2 is SNEGSKA (reference sequence). V gave up 0 bases and J gave up 6 bases, with 12 bases separating them. The CDR3 is made up of 14 amino acids. The CDR3 here is CSARDRAGFQPQHF. The CDR3 coding sequence is TGCAGTGCTAGAGATCGAGCGGGGTTTCAGCCCCAGCATTTT.

CDR3 coding DNA: TGTGCCAGCAGCTCGAGCCGAGGGCTAGCGTCCAGCAGACCCTACGAGCAGTACTTC. This gives the protein CASSSSRGLASSRPYEQYF. The rearrangement uses TRBV11-2 and TRBJ2-7; a weak D match, TRBD2 (6 bases). Germline V lookup: CDR1 SGHAT, CDR2 FQNNGV. V dropped 4 bases and J dropped 2 bases, with 27 bases sitting between them. This CDR3 has 19 amino acids.

The chain carries TRBV9 and TRBJ2-7; D might be TRBD1 (5 bases). V was cut by 2 bases and J by 0 bases, with 12 bases left in between. The germline CDR1 and CDR2 sequences are SGDLS and YYNGEE. CDR3 length: 15 residues. CDR3 amino acids: CASSVSGYSSYEQYF. CDR3 sequence (DNA): TGTGCCAGCAGCGTTTCAGGGTATAGCTCCTACGAGCAGTACTTC.

The gene calls are TRBV5-1 and TRBJ1-5, with unresolved D. The germline gives CDR1 SGHRS, CDR2 YFSETQ. CDR3 length equals 14 residues. Trimming left V 4 bases short and J 4 bases short, with 12 bases between. CDR3 bases: TGCGCCAGCAGCCCCGGGGAGCCTAATCAGCCCCAGCATTTT. This sequence encodes CASSPGEPNQPQHF.

This clonotype was seen a handful of times. This CDR3 is CASSQKWDTEAFF. The CDR3 DNA reads as TGTGCCAGCAGTCAGAAATGGGACACTGAAGCTTTCTTT. This sequence joins TRBV25-1 and TRBJ1-1, with unresolved D. The CDR3 contains 13 residues. V was shortened by 5 bases and J by 3 bases, with 10 bases between the two germline ends. Looked up from germline, CDR1 is MGHDK and CDR2 is SYGVNS.

This clonotype was seen a few times. One end of the junction fails to match germline, which may point to a read error. V is TRBV6-5 and J is TRBJ2-2; 7 nucleotides agree with TRBD1. From germline, CDR1 is MNHEY and CDR2 SVGAGI. This CDR3 comprises 14 residues. DNA for the CDR3: TGTGCCTCGTCCGGGACAGCGAAAACCGGGGAGCTGTTTTTT. Protein: CASSGTAKTGELFF.

This clonotype was found a few times. The chain has TRBV9 and TRBJ1-1; no clear D gene. Germline V gives CDR1 SGDLS, CDR2 YYNGEE. The germline V and J ends were trimmed by 4 bases and 2 bases, with 12 bases remaining between them. This CDR3 is built from 14 residues. CDR3 DNA sequence: TGTGCCAGCAGCCCTTCCGGGCACAACACTGAAGCTTTCTTT. Translated: CASSPSGHNTEAFF.

This clonotype was detected only a few times. The chain recombines TRBV7-2 with TRBJ2-3; 7 bases are shared with TRBD1. Trimming at V came to 1 base and at J to 1 base, leaving 2 bases not matched to a gene. Germline CDR1 and CDR2: SGHTA and FQGNSA. This CDR3 is built from 15 residues. CDR3 DNA: TGTGCCAGCAGCTTAGTACAGGGGCGCACAGATACGCAGTATTTT. It encodes CASSLVQGRTDTQYF.

CDR3 region: CASSNRKSGLSEQYF. The CDR3 coding sequence is TGCGCCAGCAGCAACCGTAAGAGTGGGTTGAGCGAGCAGTACTTC. V is TRBV5-1 and J is TRBJ2-7; no clear D. The germline gives CDR1 SGHRS, CDR2 YFSETQ. The CDR3 loop spans 15 amino acids. Trimming took 4 bases from V and 6 from J, leaving 20 bases between them.

The chain joins TRBV7-8 to TRBJ2-1, with D possibly matching TRBD1 (5 bases). The CDR3 totals 19 residues. V lost 5 bases, J lost 0 bases, and 23 bases lay in between. Germline CDR1 and CDR2: SGHVS and FQNEAQ. The CDR3 nucleotides are TGTGCCAGCAGCCTAATCCCCCACCCCCGACAGCGCTCCTACAATGAGCAGTTCTTC. It yields the protein CASSLIPHPRQRSYNEQFF.

V is TRBV20-1 and J is TRBJ2-2, with D perhaps matching TRBD2 (6 bases). The V and J ends lost 0 bases and 7 bases respectively, with 9 bases between them. Germline CDR1 DFQATT, CDR2 SNEGSKA (reference sequence). CDR3 length: 13 amino acids. The CDR3 loop reads CSARDGGLGELFF. The CDR3 bases are TGCAGTGCTAGAGACGGGGGTCTCGGGGAGCTGTTTTTT.

This clonotype was counted only a few times. V usage is TRBV7-9 and J usage is TRBJ2-1; D is ambiguous. The CDR3 loop spans 14 amino acids. Germline CDR1 SEHNR, CDR2 FQNEAQ (reference sequence). V lost 3 bases to trimming and J lost 4 bases, with 10 bases between them. The CDR3 sequence is CASSFSDRYNEQFF. The CDR3 DNA follows: TGTGCCAGCAGCTTTTCCGATAGGTACAATGAGCAGTTCTTC.

The chain links TRBV5-6 to TRBJ1-1, with unresolved D. Trimming removed 4 bases from V and 0 bases from J, with 7 bases in between. CDR1 is SGHDT, CDR2 YYEEEE, per germline. This CDR3 region has 13 residues. The DNA for the CDR3 is TGTGCCAGCAGCAGATACGTGAACACTGAAGCTTTCTTT. Encoded protein: CASSRYVNTEAFF.

This clonotype was observed a few times. The V gene is TRBV23-1, the J gene TRBJ2-7, with TRBD2 identical over 7 bases. TRBV23-1 is classed as an ORF, of uncertain function. J lost 5 bases, V lost 3 bases, and 10 bases had no gene match. The CDR3 totals 15 residues. The CDR3 is CASSQGEGLYHEQYF. In nucleotides, the CDR3 is TGCGCCAGCAGTCAGGGGGAGGGCCTCTATCACGAGCAGTACTTC.

The V and J genes are TRBV10-3 and TRBJ2-3, with 7 bases fitting TRBD2. Germline assignment: CDR1 ENHRY and CDR2 SYGVKD. Trimming cost V 8 bases and J 5 bases; bases outside gene matches: 7. The CDR3 runs 13 residues. CDR3 in DNA: TGTGCCATCGGGGCGGGAGCTGAAGATACGCAGTATTTT. Amino acids: CAIGAGAEDTQYF.